Listed here are 19 T cell receptor beta chains from one sample, sequenced in a study of T cell responses to AZD1222 COVID-19 vaccine. The repertoire was sequenced with immunoSEQ multiplex PCR; TCRdb's copy has only in-frame clones and lacks some. Here the sample spans 150,000 to 200,000 clones, 92% being singletons. The input for sequencing was peripheral blood, taken 28 days after the second AZD1222 dose. Receptors were obtained from an adult who received the AZD1222 COVID-19 vaccine.

This chain connects TRBV4-2 to TRBJ1-1; 9 bases are shared with TRBD1. V was clipped by 4 bases and J by 1 base; unmatched bases: 4. The germline CDR1 and CDR2 sequences are LGHNA and YNFKEQ. The CDR3 is made up of 15 amino acids. CDR3 in amino acids: CASSLMTGGNTEAFF. In DNA form, the CDR3 reads TGTGCCAGCAGCCTAATGACAGGGGGGAACACTGAAGCTTTCTTT.

The chain combines TRBV30 with TRBJ1-5, with 9 positions matching TRBD1. CDR1 is GTSNPN and CDR2 is SVGIG in the germline V gene (reference sequence). The V segment lost 2 bases and the J segment 4 bases; nucleotides outside the gene matches: 9. This CDR3 comprises 16 residues. The CDR3 region is CAWSYSQGAANQPQHF. DNA for the CDR3: TGTGCCTGGAGTTATTCACAGGGGGCGGCAAATCAGCCCCAGCATTTT.

V is TRBV9 and J is TRBJ1-5; the match to TRBD1 covers 11 bases. The CDR3 runs 14 residues. The V gene's germline CDR1 is SGDLS and CDR2 YYNGEE. V trimming: 4 bases; J trimming: 6 bases; junction bases outside the gene matches: 3. CDR3 nucleotide sequence: TGTGCCAGCAGCTCCGGGACAGGGGGTCAGCCCCAGCATTTT. Protein product: CASSSGTGGQPQHF.

The chain joins TRBV3-1 (or the pseudogene TRBV3-2) to TRBJ1-2; D unclear. V lost 4 bases and J lost 7, with 19 bases in between. CDR1 is LGHDT, CDR2 YNNKEL, per germline (reference sequence). This CDR3 has 15 residues. CDR3 residues: CASSPGNIPLGGYTF. The CDR3 DNA follows: TGTGCCAGCAGCCCCGGAAACATCCCTCTCGGTGGCTACACCTTC.

CDR3 residues: CASSLEQETQYF. The CDR3 nucleotides are TGTGCCAGCAGCTTAGAACAAGAGACCCAGTACTTC. The chain has TRBV11-2 and TRBJ2-5; D is undetermined. This CDR3 region has 12 residues. The V end was cut by 0 bases, the J end by 2 bases, with 1 base between. Germline loops: CDR1 SGHAT, CDR2 FQNNGV. Using reference TRBV11-2 and TRBJ2-5 for the parts outside the CDR3, the full variable domain is EAGVAQSPRYKIIEKRQSVAFWCNPISGHATLYWYQQILGQGPKLLIQFQNNGVVDDSQLPKDRFSAERLKGVDSTLKIQPAKLEDSAVYLCASSLEQETQYFGPGTRLLVL.

The gene calls are TRBV6-1 and TRBJ2-1; D is perhaps TRBD1 (5 bases). This CDR3 has 15 residues. Trimming removed 3 bases from V and 4 bases from J, with 13 bases in between. Looked up from germline, CDR1 is MNHNS and CDR2 is SASEGT. CDR3 sequence: CASSDEVGHYNEQFF. The CDR3 DNA sequence: TGTGCCAGCAGTGACGAGGTGGGGCATTACAATGAGCAGTTCTTC.

The sample holds a few counts of this clone. The chain couples TRBV19 to TRBJ1-5; 9 nucleotides agree with TRBD1. With V trimmed by 6 bases and J by 4 bases, 7 bases remained unmatched. Germline values: CDR1 LNHDA, CDR2 SQIVND (reference sequence). The CDR3 length is 15 residues. The CDR3 region is CASRPTGGWNQPQHF. The DNA for the CDR3 is TGTGCCAGTAGGCCAACAGGGGGCTGGAATCAGCCCCAGCATTTT.

The V call is TRBV6-5, the J call TRBJ2-1; TRBD1 aligns across 9 bases. The V gene's germline CDR1 is MNHEY and CDR2 SVGAGI. The V and J ends lost 4 bases and 7 bases, in that order; junction bases with no gene match: 11. The CDR3 sequence is 16 residues long. The CDR3 DNA is TGTGCCAGCAGTTTAAACAGGGGGCTAGGTGGGAATGAGCAGTTCTTC. Its translation is CASSLNRGLGGNEQFF.

This clone was detected once. The chain carries TRBV7-2 and TRBJ1-2; TRBD1 is a possible D gene (6 bases). Trimming left V 4 bases short and J 4 bases short, with 16 bases between. Looked up from germline, CDR1 is SGHTA and CDR2 is FQGNSA. The CDR3 runs 15 residues. The CDR3 region is CASSSGIGGSYGYTF. The DNA of the CDR3 is TGTGCCAGCAGCTCCGGGATAGGGGGTTCCTATGGCTACACCTTC.

The V call is TRBV3-1 (or the pseudogene TRBV3-2), the J call TRBJ1-1; D is unclear. The germline V and J ends were trimmed by 2 bases and 6 bases, with 10 bases remaining between them. The CDR3 loop spans 13 amino acids. The germline V gene has CDR1 LGHDT and CDR2 YNNKEL (reference sequence). CDR3 residues: CASSQTEVAEAFF. In DNA, the CDR3 is TGTGCCAGCAGCCAAACGGAGGTAGCTGAAGCTTTCTTT.

The genes are TRBV27 and TRBJ2-7; D unclear. Trimming stripped 4 bases from V and 3 bases from J, with 7 bases between. This CDR3 has 12 amino acids. The V gene's germline CDR1 is MNHEY and CDR2 SMNVEV (reference sequence). CDR3 coding DNA: TGTGCCAGCAGTTCCGGCCGCTACGAGCAGTACTTC. Its protein is CASSSGRYEQYF.

This chain connects TRBV18 to TRBJ1-5, with 9 bases that match TRBD1. CDR1 KGHSH and CDR2 LQKENI come from the germline V gene. Trimming removed 3 bases from V and 3 bases from J; junction bases left unmatched: 6. This CDR3 is 16 amino acids long. CDR3 amino acids: CASSPSGQGPNQPQHF. As DNA, the CDR3 is TGTGCCAGCTCACCTTCAGGACAGGGGCCCAATCAGCCCCAGCATTTT.

The gene calls are TRBV9 and TRBJ2-1; 8 bases line up with TRBD1. V lost 4 bases and J lost 3; bases outside the gene matches: 9. In germline, CDR1 is SGDLS, CDR2 YYNGEE. The CDR3 is made up of 16 amino acids. The CDR3 DNA reads TGTGCCAGCAGCCCTGGACAGGGAAACATCTACAATGAGCAGTTCTTC. Translated, it gives CASSPGQGNIYNEQFF.

J is TRBJ2-1 and V is TRBV5-6; D may be TRBD2 (6 bases). Trimming took off 2 bases at V and 8 bases at J, with 17 bases between the two ends. Germline V lookup: CDR1 SGHDT, CDR2 YYEEEE. This CDR3 has 15 amino acids. CDR3: CASSFGAGTGDEQFF. CDR3 DNA: TGTGCCAGCAGCTTTGGGGCGGGGACGGGCGATGAGCAGTTCTTC. The complete variable domain, with remaining parts taken from reference TRBV5-6 and TRBJ2-1, reads DAGVTQSPTHLIKTRGQQVTLRCSPKSGHDTVSWYQQALGQGPQFIFQYYEEEERQRGNFPDRFSGHQFPNYSSELNVNALLLGDSALYLCASSFGAGTGDEQFFGPGTRLTVL.

This clone was seen just once. The chain links TRBV5-1 to TRBJ2-1; 9 bases are a match to TRBD2. Germline lookup yields CDR1 SGHRS and CDR2 YFSETQ. The CDR3 is 13 amino acids. The CDR3 nucleotides read TGCGCTAGCGGGGGTGGGGCCTACAATGAGCAGTTCTTC. Translated, it gives CASGGGAYNEQFF. Supplemented by reference TRBV5-1 and TRBJ2-1, the full variable domain reads KAGVTQTPRYLIKTRGQQVTLSCSPISGHRSVSWYQQTPGQGLQFLFEYFSETQRNKGNFPGRFSGRQFSNSRSEMNVSTLELGDSALYLCASGGGAYNEQFFGPGTRLTVL.

The J gene is TRBJ2-7, the V gene TRBV7-9; D remains unclear. Deletions cut 2 bases from V and 4 bases from J, with 9 bases between. The CDR3 is made up of 13 amino acids. Germline CDR1 is SEHNR and CDR2 is FQNEAQ (reference sequence). DNA of the CDR3: TGTGCCAGCAGCTTATCCAGTATTTACGAGCAGTACTTC. It translates to CASSLSSIYEQYF.

The CDR3 loop reads CASSLSFRVVLLGGYTF. Written as DNA, the CDR3 is TGTGCCAGCAGTTTATCGTTCAGGGTCGTCCTTCTTGGTGGCTACACCTTC. The chain employs TRBV27 and TRBJ1-2; a weak D match, TRBD1 (5 bases). The CDR3 sequence is 17 residues long. V was shortened by 0 bases and J by 7 bases, with 21 bases between the two germline ends. Germline values: CDR1 MNHEY, CDR2 SMNVEV (reference sequence).

This sequence joins TRBV7-9 and TRBJ1-5; D gene unclear. V was pared by 5 bases and J by 4 bases, with 9 bases between. The CDR3 consists of 13 residues. Germline V CDR1 and CDR2: SEHNR, FQNEAQ (reference sequence). CDR3 sequence (DNA): TGTGCCAGCAGCGCCCCCCCTAATCAGCCCCAGCATTTT. It is translated as CASSAPPNQPQHF.

This chain joins TRBV18 and TRBJ1-3; D may be TRBD1 (5 bases). The germline gives CDR1 KGHSH, CDR2 LQKENI. The CDR3 spans 14 residues. Trimming took 3 bases from V and 2 from J, leaving 8 bases between them. The CDR3 bases are TGTGCCAGCTCACCGTTGACAGCTGGAAACACCATATATTTT. Translated: CASSPLTAGNTIYF.